This T cell receptor (beta chain) was retrieved from a study of cytomegalovirus exposure and HLA in healthy donors. Study conclusions and caveats: A later analysis found common viral pathogens apparently linked to several of the most significant clusters. What a later analysis reportedly showed was that an Asian-associated ancestry cluster had fewer N-insertions than the approximately 700-donor mean.

Amplification used 60 Vbeta primers and 13 Jbeta primers. Only in-frame clones appear in the TCRdb table, and some are missing; sequencing was by immunoSEQ multiplex PCR. Of more than 85,000 clones listed, approximately 80% are singletons. This CDR3 region has 15 residues. CDR1 MNHNS and CDR2 SASEGT come from the germline V gene. V shed 6 bases and J shed 2 bases, with 17 bases lying between them. As concerns this clone: Its antigen is still unknown.

Donors were nominally healthy when sampled, though unrecorded immune exposures were likely. The source material was PBMCs. This clonotype was obtained from a female donor in good health and CMV-seropositive. The chain is built from TRBV6-1 and TRBJ2-7, with D possibly TRBD1 on 7 matching bases. CDR3 bases: TGTGCCAGCAGGAAGGAGGCAGGGGGGACCTACGAGCAGTACTTC. This codes for CASRKEAGGTYEQYF.